This T cell receptor beta chain is from a study of shared clonotypes between healthy human individuals. On the study more broadly: Three plates were used per donor for CD4 naive, three for CD4 memory, two for CD8 naive and one for CD8 memory. Whole-study results and caveats: The naive CD4 repertoires of a few donors were compared, and around 5.1% of clonotypes were shared. Clonotype sharing levels among donors were expected to vary with sequencing depth. Against clonotypes common to all four donors, non-shared ones had lower generation probabilities.

CDR1 is MNHNY and CDR2 is SVGAGI in the germline V gene (reference sequence). V shed 7 bases and J 3 bases; nucleotides not matched to a gene: 11. CDR3 size: 15 residues. Method: immunoSEQ multiplex PCR; TCRdb's copy keeps in-frame clones and lacks some. This sample has under 2,500,000 clones, with around 95% found just once. On this clone itself: Its target is unknown.

The genes are TRBV6-6 and TRBJ1-2; the match to TRBD1 covers 7 bases. The sequence was obtained from a man in his late teens or twenties in good health. The sample was naive CD4+ T cells sorted from blood. As to subset: CD45RA+ positively selected. In DNA form, the CDR3 reads TGTGCCAGCACCGGGACAGTAATTCCTGACTATGGCTACACCTTC. It yields the protein CASTGTVIPDYGYTF.